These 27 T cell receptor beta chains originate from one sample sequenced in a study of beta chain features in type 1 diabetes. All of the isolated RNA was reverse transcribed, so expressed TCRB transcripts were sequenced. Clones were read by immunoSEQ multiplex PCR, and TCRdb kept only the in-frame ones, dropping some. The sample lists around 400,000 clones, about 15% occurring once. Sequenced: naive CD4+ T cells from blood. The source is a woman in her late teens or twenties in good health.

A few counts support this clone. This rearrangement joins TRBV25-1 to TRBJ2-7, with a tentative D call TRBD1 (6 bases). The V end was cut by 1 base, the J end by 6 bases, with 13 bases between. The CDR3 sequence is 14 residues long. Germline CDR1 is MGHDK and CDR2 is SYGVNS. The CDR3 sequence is CASSEFRADSEQYF. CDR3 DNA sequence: TGTGCCAGCAGTGAATTTAGGGCGGACAGCGAGCAGTACTTC.

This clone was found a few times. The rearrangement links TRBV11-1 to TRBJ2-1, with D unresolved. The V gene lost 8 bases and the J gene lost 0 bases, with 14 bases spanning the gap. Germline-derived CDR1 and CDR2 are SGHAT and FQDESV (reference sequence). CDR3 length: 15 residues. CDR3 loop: CASLPGPSSYNEQFF. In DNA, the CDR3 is TGTGCCAGCCTTCCGGGTCCGAGCTCCTACAATGAGCAGTTCTTC.

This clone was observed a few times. In DNA, the CDR3 is TGTGCCTGGAGTGCTGCGGGACAGGGAACTGCAGAGACCCAGTACTTC. It yields the protein CAWSAAGQGTAETQYF. The rearrangement links TRBV30 to TRBJ2-5; 9 bases line up with TRBD1. Germline V gives CDR1 GTSNPN, CDR2 SVGIG (reference sequence). With V trimmed by 1 base and J by 4 bases, 10 bases remained unmatched. The CDR3 runs to 16 residues.

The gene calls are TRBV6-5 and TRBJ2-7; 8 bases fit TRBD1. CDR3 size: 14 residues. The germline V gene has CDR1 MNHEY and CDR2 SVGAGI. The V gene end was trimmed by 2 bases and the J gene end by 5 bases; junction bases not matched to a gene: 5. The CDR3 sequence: CASSYDRGGHEQYF. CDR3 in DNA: TGTGCCAGCAGTTACGACAGGGGCGGCCACGAGCAGTACTTC.

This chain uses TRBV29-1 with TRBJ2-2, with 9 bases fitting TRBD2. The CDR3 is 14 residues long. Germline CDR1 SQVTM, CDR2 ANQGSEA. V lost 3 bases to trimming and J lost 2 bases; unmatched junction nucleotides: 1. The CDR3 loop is CSVETSGNTGELFF. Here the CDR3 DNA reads TGCAGCGTTGAGACTAGCGGAAACACCGGGGAGCTGTTTTTT.

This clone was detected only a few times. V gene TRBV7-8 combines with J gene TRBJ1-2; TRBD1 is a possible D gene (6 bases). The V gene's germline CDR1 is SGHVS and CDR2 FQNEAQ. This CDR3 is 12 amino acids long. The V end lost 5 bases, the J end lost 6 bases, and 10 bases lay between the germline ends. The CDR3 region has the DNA TGTGCCAGCAGCGTCCGACAGGATGGCTACACCTTC. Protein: CASSVRQDGYTF.

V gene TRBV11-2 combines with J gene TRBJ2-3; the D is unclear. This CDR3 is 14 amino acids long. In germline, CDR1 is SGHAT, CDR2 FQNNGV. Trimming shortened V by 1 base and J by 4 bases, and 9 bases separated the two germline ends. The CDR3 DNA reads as TGTGCCAGCAGCTTAGGGAGCGTCCCAGATACGCAGTATTTT. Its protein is CASSLGSVPDTQYF.

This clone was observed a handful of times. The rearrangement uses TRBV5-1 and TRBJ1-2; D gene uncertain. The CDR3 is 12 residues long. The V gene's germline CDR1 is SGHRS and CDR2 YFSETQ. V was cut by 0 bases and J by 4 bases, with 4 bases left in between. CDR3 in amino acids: CASSLDSYGYTF. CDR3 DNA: TGCGCCAGCAGCTTGGACTCCTATGGCTACACCTTC.

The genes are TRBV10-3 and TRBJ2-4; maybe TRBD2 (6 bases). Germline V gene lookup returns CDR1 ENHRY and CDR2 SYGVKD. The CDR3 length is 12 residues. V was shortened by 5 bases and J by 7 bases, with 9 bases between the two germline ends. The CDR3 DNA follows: TGTGCCATCAGTCCTGGGACTAACATTCAGTACTTC. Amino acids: CAISPGTNIQYF.

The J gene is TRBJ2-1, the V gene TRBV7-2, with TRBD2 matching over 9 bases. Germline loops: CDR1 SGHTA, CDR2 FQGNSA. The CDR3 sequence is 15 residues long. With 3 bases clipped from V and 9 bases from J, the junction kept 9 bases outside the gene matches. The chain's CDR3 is CASSFHAGGETEQFF. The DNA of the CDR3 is TGTGCCAGCAGCTTCCACGCGGGAGGGGAGACTGAGCAGTTCTTC.

CDR3 loop: CASSGQGARVNTEAFF. The CDR3 region has the DNA TGTGCCAGCAGCGGACAGGGGGCGCGGGTGAACACTGAAGCTTTCTTT. The rearrangement links TRBV7-8 to TRBJ1-1; 11 positions agree with TRBD1. This CDR3 comprises 16 residues. J lost 0 bases, V lost 5 bases, and 5 bases had no gene match. CDR1 is SGHVS and CDR2 is FQNEAQ in the germline V gene.

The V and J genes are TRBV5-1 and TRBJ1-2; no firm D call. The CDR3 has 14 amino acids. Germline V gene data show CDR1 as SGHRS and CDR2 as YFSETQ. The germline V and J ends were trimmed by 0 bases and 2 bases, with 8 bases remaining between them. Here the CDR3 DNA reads TGCGCCAGCAGCTTGGAGTGGGAGAACTATGGCTACACCTTC. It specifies CASSLEWENYGYTF.

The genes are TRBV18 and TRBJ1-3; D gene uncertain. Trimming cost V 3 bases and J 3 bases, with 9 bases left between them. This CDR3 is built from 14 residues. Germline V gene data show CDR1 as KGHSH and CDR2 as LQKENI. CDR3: CASSPRTDGNTIYF. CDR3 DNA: TGTGCCAGCTCACCCCGGACTGATGGAAACACCATATATTTT.

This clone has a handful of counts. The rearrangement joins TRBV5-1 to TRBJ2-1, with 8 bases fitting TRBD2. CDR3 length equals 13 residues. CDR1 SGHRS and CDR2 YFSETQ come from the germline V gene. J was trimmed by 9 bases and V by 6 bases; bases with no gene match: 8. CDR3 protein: CASNTGGNGEQFF. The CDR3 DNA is TGCGCCAGCAACACGGGAGGGAATGGTGAGCAGTTCTTC.

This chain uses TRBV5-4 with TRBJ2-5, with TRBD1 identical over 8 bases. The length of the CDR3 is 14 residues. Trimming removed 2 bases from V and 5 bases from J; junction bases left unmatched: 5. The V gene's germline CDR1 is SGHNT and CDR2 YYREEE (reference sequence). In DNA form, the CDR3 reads TGTGCCAGCAGCTTCAGGGGGCCCGGGGAGACCCAGTACTTC. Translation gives CASSFRGPGETQYF.

In DNA, the CDR3 is TGCGCCAGCAGCTTGACCTCAGGCTCTGGAAGTTACGAGCAGTACTTC. Protein: CASSLTSGSGSYEQYF. This chain connects TRBV5-1 to TRBJ2-7, with D hard to call. Germline V gene lookup returns CDR1 SGHRS and CDR2 YFSETQ. This CDR3 has 16 residues. V was clipped by 1 base and J by 4 bases, with 18 bases between them. Looking up the rest from reference TRBV5-1 and TRBJ2-7 gives the full variable domain: KAGVTQTPRYLIKTRGQQVTLSCSPISGHRSVSWYQQTPGQGLQFLFEYFSETQRNKGNFPGRFSGRQFSNSRSEMNVSTLELGDSALYLCASSLTSGSGSYEQYFGPGTRLTVT.

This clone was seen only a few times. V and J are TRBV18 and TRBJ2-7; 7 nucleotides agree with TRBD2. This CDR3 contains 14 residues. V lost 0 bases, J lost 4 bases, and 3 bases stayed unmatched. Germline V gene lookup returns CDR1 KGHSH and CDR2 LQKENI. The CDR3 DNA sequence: TGTGCCAGCTCACCACCCGGCGGGGGTTACGAGCAGTACTTC. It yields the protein CASSPPGGGYEQYF.

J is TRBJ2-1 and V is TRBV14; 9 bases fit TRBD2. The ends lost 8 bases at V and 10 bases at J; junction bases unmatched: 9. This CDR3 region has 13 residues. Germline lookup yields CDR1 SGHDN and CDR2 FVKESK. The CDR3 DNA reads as TGTGCCAGCTCGATAGCGGGGGCTTGGGAGCAGTTCTTC. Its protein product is CASSIAGAWEQFF.

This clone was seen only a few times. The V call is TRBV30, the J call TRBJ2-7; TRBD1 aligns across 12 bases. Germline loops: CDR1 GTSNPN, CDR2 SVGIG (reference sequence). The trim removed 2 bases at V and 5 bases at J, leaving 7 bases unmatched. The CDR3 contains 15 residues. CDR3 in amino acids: CAWSRGQGAIDEQYF. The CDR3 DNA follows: TGTGCCTGGAGTAGGGGACAGGGGGCAATCGACGAGCAGTACTTC.

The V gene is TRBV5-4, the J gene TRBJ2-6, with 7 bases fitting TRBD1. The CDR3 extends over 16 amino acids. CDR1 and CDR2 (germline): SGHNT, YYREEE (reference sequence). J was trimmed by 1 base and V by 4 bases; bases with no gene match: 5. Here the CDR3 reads CASSIRQGSGANVLTF. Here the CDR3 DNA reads TGTGCCAGCAGCATTCGACAGGGATCTGGGGCCAACGTCCTGACTTTC.

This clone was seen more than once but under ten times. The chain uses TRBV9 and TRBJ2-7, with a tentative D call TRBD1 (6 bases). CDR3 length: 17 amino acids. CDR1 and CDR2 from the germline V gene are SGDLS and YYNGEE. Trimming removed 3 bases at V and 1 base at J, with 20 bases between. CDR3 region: CASSDPKGRGVSYEQYF. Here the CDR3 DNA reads TGTGCCAGCAGCGATCCCAAGGGCAGGGGAGTGTCCTACGAGCAGTACTTC. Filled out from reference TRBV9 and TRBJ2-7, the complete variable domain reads DSGVTQTPKHLITATGQRVTLRCSPRSGDLSVYWYQQSLDQGLQFLIQYYNGEERAKGNILERFSAQQFPDLHSELNLSSLELGDSALYFCASSDPKGRGVSYEQYFGPGTRLTVT.

CDR3 sequence (DNA): TGTGCCAGCAGCCCGGCTGGACAGGGCCGGGCCAACGTCCTGACTTTC. This translates into CASSPAGQGRANVLTF. V is TRBV7-9 and J is TRBJ2-6; 8 bases agree with TRBD1. V lost 5 bases, J lost 5 bases, and 8 bases stayed unmatched. Germline CDR1 is SEHNR and CDR2 is FQNEAQ (reference sequence). This CDR3 is 16 amino acids long.

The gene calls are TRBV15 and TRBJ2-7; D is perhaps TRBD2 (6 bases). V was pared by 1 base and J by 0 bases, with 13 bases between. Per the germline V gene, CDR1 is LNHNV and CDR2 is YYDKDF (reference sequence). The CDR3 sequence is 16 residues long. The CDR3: CATSRGNSGLSYEQYF. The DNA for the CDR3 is TGTGCCACCAGCAGAGGGAATAGCGGTCTCTCCTACGAGCAGTACTTC.

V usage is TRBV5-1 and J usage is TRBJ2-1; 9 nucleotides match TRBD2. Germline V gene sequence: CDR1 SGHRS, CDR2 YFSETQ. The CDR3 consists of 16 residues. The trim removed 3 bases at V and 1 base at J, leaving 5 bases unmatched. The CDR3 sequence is CASSSLAGVSYNEQFF. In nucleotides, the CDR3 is TGCGCCAGCAGCTCTTTAGCGGGAGTGTCCTACAATGAGCAGTTCTTC.

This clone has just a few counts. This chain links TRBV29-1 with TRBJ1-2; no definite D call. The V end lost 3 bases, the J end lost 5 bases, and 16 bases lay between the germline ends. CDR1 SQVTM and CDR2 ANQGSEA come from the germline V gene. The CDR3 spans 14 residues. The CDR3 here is CSVEGRSGSYGYTF. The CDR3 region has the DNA TGCAGCGTTGAGGGCCGATCCGGTTCTTATGGCTACACCTTC.

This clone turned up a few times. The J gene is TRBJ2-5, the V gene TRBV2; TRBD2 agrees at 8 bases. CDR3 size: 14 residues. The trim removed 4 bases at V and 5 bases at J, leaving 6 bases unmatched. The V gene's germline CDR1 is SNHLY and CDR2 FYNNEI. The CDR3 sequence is CASSAGLAVETQYF. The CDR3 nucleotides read TGTGCCAGCAGTGCTGGACTAGCTGTGGAGACCCAGTACTTC. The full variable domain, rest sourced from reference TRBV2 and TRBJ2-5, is EPEVTQTPSHQVTQMGQEVILRCVPISNHLYFYWYRQILGQKVEFLVSFYNNEISEKSEIFDDQFSVERPDGSNFTLKIRSTKLEDSAMYFCASSAGLAVETQYFGPGTRLLVL.

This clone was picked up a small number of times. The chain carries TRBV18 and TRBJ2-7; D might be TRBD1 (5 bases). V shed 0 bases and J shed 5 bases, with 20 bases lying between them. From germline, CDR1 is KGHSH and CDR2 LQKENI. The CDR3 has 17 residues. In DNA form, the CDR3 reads TGTGCCAGCTCACCACCGTCGATAGGGGTGCCGAGGAACGAGCAGTACTTC. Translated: CASSPPSIGVPRNEQYF.